Below are 18 T cell receptor beta chains sequenced from a single sample in a study of blood T cell repertoires in COVID-19. Assay: immunoSEQ multiplex PCR; the TCRdb copy retains only in-frame clones and omits some. The sample consists of 95,000 to 120,000 clones, roughly 80% of them appearing once. The sequenced material came from peripheral blood. All receptors derive from a man aged 50-60 years with acute or convalescent COVID-19.

A single count supports this clone. V and J are TRBV2 and TRBJ2-2; D perhaps matches TRBD2 (6 bases). Germline V gene lookup returns CDR1 SNHLY and CDR2 FYNNEI. V was clipped by 3 bases and J by 1 base, with 6 bases between them. The CDR3 is 14 amino acids. CDR3 DNA: TGTGCCAGCAGTGAGACTAGGAACACCGGGGAGCTGTTTTTT. Protein sequence: CASSETRNTGELFF.

The CDR3 nucleotides are TGTGCCAGCACCTCCGGGGAGACCCAGTACTTC. It is translated as CASTSGETQYF. This rearrangement joins TRBV6-5 to TRBJ2-5; D gene ambiguous. CDR3 length: 11 amino acids. Germline CDR1 reads MNHEY; CDR2 reads SVGAGI. Trimming removed 7 bases from V and 5 bases from J, with 8 bases in between.

This clone turned up a few times. V is TRBV5-6 and J is TRBJ1-1; D is ambiguous. This CDR3 has 13 residues. Trimming left V 0 bases short and J 4 bases short, with 7 bases between. From germline, CDR1 is SGHDT and CDR2 YYEEEE. CDR3 sequence: CASSLEGSTEAFF. The CDR3 nucleotides read TGTGCCAGCAGCTTGGAAGGGAGCACTGAAGCTTTCTTT.

The chain is built from TRBV6-5 and TRBJ1-2, with D unresolved. CDR1 MNHEY and CDR2 SVGAGI come from the germline V gene. V was cut by 0 bases and J by 7 bases, with 9 bases left in between. The CDR3 extends over 13 amino acids. In nucleotides, the CDR3 is TGTGCCAGCAGTTACTCGGGAGGCCTTGGCTACACCTTC. As protein: CASSYSGGLGYTF.

This clone was counted once. The same CDR3 also results from other DNA sequences found in this sample. The genes are TRBV19 and TRBJ1-5, with D possibly TRBD1 on 6 matching bases. This CDR3 is built from 13 residues. Germline values: CDR1 LNHDA, CDR2 SQIVND (reference sequence). V lost 4 bases and J 4 bases, leaving 8 bases between the germline ends. The CDR3 sequence: CASSTTGNQPQHF. CDR3 sequence (DNA): TGTGCCAGTAGTACTACAGGGAATCAGCCCCAGCATTTT.

V is TRBV18 and J is TRBJ1-3; 8 positions match TRBD1. Germline CDR1 is KGHSH and CDR2 is LQKENI. The ends lost 3 bases at V and 3 bases at J; junction bases unmatched: 4. CDR3 length: 15 amino acids. The CDR3 bases are TGTGCCAGCTCACCCGGGACAGGTGTTGGAAACACCATATATTTT. It is translated as CASSPGTGVGNTIYF. Full variable domain (missing parts from reference TRBV18 and TRBJ1-3): NAGVMQNPRHLVRRRGQEARLRCSPMKGHSHVYWYRQLPEEGLKFMVYLQKENIIDESGMPKERFSAEFPKEGPSILRIQQVVRGDSAAYFCASSPGTGVGNTIYFGEGSWLTVV.

V and J are TRBV7-8 and TRBJ2-5, with TRBD1 matching over 8 bases. The junction had 9 bases not matched to a gene; V was cut back by 5 bases and J by 1 base. Germline V gene data show CDR1 as SGHVS and CDR2 as FQNEAQ. CDR3 length: 16 residues. CDR3 DNA sequence: TGTGCCAGCAGCGTACACCCTGGACAGGGCCAAGAGACCCAGTACTTC. Amino acid sequence: CASSVHPGQGQETQYF.

The chain is built from TRBV6-5 and TRBJ1-1, with TRBD1 matching over 7 bases. CDR1 MNHEY and CDR2 SVGAGI come from the germline V gene. The junction had 5 bases not matched to a gene; V was cut back by 4 bases and J by 0 bases. The CDR3 has 15 residues. The CDR3 sequence: CASSSGTVLNTEAFF. The CDR3 DNA sequence: TGTGCCAGCAGTTCAGGGACAGTACTGAACACTGAAGCTTTCTTT.

This clone was detected once. The chain uses TRBV24-1 and TRBJ1-6; perhaps TRBD1 as D (6 bases). V dropped 2 bases and J dropped 7 bases, with 14 bases sitting between them. The germline V gene encodes CDR1 KGHDR and CDR2 SFDVKD. CDR3 length equals 16 residues. CDR3 bases: TGTGCCACCAGTGATTCGAAACAGGGATCGAATTCACCCCTCCACTTT. Translation: CATSDSKQGSNSPLHF.

V is TRBV7-9 and J is TRBJ2-2; 7 positions match TRBD2. The germline CDR1 and CDR2 sequences are SEHNR and FQNEAQ (reference sequence). J lost 8 bases, V lost 6 bases, and 18 bases had no gene match. The CDR3 is 17 amino acids. The CDR3 loop reads CASRPSDGRSVVGELFF. CDR3 bases: TGTGCCAGCAGACCCAGCGACGGGAGGAGTGTCGTGGGGGAGCTGTTTTTT.

As regards this clone: This CDR3 is also generated by other DNA sequences in the sample. The J gene is TRBJ2-2, the V gene TRBV20-1; no definite D call. Germline assignment: CDR1 DFQATT and CDR2 SNEGSKA (reference sequence). The CDR3 totals 14 residues. Trimming left V 3 bases short and J 2 bases short, with 10 bases between. For the CDR3, the DNA is TGCAGTGCTAGTAAAGCGCCCAACACCGGGGAGCTGTTTTTT. Translated, it gives CSASKAPNTGELFF.

A single count supports this clone. The rearrangement joins TRBV5-1 to TRBJ2-3; 8 bases match TRBD2. The CDR3 runs to 15 residues. Unmatched junction bases numbered 7, after V lost 0 bases and J lost 7 bases. Germline CDR1 and CDR2: SGHRS and YFSETQ. CDR3 region: CASSLVGGGPNTQYF. The CDR3 DNA sequence: TGCGCCAGCAGCTTGGTGGGCGGGGGGCCCAATACGCAGTATTTT.

The rearrangement uses TRBV7-3 and TRBJ1-1; D is ambiguous. V gave up 1 base and J gave up 1 base, with 7 bases separating them. Looked up from germline, CDR1 is SGHTA and CDR2 is FQGTGA. The CDR3 spans 14 residues. As DNA, the CDR3 is TGTGCCAGCAGCTTAAGTCATTCGAACACTGAAGCTTTCTTT. As protein: CASSLSHSNTEAFF.

This clone was recorded only once. The CDR3 DNA reads TGTGCCAGCAGCACCCGGGCCGCGGGCTCCTACAATGAGCAGTTCTTC. This translates into CASSTRAAGSYNEQFF. The chain joins TRBV7-6 to TRBJ2-1; D may be TRBD2 (5 bases). V was pared by 5 bases and J by 0 bases, with 14 bases between. Germline loops: CDR1 SGHVS, CDR2 FNYEAQ. CDR3 length: 16 amino acids.

The CDR3 nucleotides read TGTGCCAGCAGTTTGATTAGCACCGGAGGAGGCTACACCTTC. Translating gives CASSLISTGGGYTF. This rearrangement joins TRBV27 to TRBJ1-2; D remains ambiguous. V was cut by 3 bases and J by 8 bases, with 16 bases left in between. The CDR3 length is 14 residues. CDR1 and CDR2 (germline): MNHEY, SMNVEV (reference sequence).

The chain recombines TRBV10-2 with TRBJ2-3, with D perhaps TRBD2 (6 bases). Germline CDR1 reads WSHSY; CDR2 reads SAAADI. This CDR3 contains 17 residues. Deletions cut 3 bases from V and 1 base from J, with 17 bases between. CDR3 loop: CASSEDLGVAGTDTQYF. DNA for the CDR3: TGCGCCAGCAGTGAAGATCTTGGGGTAGCGGGCACAGATACGCAGTATTTT.

This clone was seen only once. The chain carries TRBV14 and TRBJ2-7; TRBD1 aligns across 9 bases. The CDR3 is 17 residues long. J lost 5 bases, V lost 4 bases, and 15 bases had no gene match. Per the germline V gene, CDR1 is SGHDN and CDR2 is FVKESK. This CDR3 reads CASSPPPQRDRDHEQYV. CDR3 sequence (DNA): TGTGCCAGCAGCCCTCCTCCTCAACGGGACAGGGACCACGAGCAGTACGTC.

This chain uses TRBV4-2 with TRBJ2-2; TRBD2 agrees at 13 bases. The ends lost 2 bases at V and 10 bases at J; junction bases unmatched: 7. Germline values: CDR1 LGHNA, CDR2 YNFKEQ. This CDR3 contains 16 residues. CDR3 in amino acids: CASSQRTSGGAVELFF. CDR3 nucleotide sequence: TGTGCCAGCAGCCAACGAACTAGCGGGGGGGCAGTGGAGCTGTTTTTT.